The clone carrying this TCR beta chain has just a few counts. Its target is not known. This sample was taken from a study of identical twins. Study-level points and caveats: Memory repertoires lacked the insertion deficit that abundant cord blood beta clonotypes showed.

Germline V gives CDR1 ENHRY, CDR2 SYGVKD. Trimming took off 2 bases at V and 3 bases at J, with 13 bases between the two ends. The CDR3 contains 15 residues. Template switching added a universal primer site; cDNA carried unique molecular identifiers. TCRdb analysed the 5' RACE reads with MiXCR anew, one entry per CDR3 protein. The table shows 300,000 to 400,000 distinct CDR3 sequences, with approximately 10% occurring only once. The chain combines TRBV10-3 with TRBJ2-5, with D possibly matching TRBD2 (6 bases). The sequencing input was naive T cells sorted from blood. The sequence was collected from a woman aged 45 to 65 in good health. CDR3 loop: CAISEGGLTKETQYF. The DNA of the CDR3 is TGTGCCATCAGTGAGGGAGGGCTAACAAAAGAGACCCAGTACTTC.